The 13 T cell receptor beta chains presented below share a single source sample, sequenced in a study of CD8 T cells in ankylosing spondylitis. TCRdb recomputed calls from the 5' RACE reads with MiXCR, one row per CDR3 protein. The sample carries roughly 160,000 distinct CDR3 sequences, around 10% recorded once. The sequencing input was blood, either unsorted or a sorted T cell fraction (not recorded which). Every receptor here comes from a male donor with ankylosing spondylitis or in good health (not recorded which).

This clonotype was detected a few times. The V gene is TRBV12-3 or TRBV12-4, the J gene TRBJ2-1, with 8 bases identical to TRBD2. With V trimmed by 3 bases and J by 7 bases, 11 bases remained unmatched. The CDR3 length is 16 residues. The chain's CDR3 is CASSFGPGGAGNEQFF. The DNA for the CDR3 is TGTGCCAGCAGTTTCGGCCCGGGAGGGGCGGGGAATGAGCAGTTCTTC.

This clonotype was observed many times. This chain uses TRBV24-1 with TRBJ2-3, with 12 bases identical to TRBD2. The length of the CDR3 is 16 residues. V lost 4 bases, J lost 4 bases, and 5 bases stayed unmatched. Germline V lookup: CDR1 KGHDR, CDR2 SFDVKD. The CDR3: CATSDRLAGDPDTQYF. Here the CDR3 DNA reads TGTGCCACCAGTGACCGACTAGCGGGGGACCCAGATACGCAGTATTTT.

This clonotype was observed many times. CDR3 DNA sequence: TGTGCCAGCTCTCAGCTATGGACAGGGGCGGGAGAGACCCAGTACTTC. As protein: CASSQLWTGAGETQYF. This chain links TRBV12-3 or TRBV12-4 with TRBJ2-5; 9 positions match TRBD1. The V and J ends lost 8 bases and 4 bases, in that order; junction bases with no gene match: 14. The length of the CDR3 is 16 residues.

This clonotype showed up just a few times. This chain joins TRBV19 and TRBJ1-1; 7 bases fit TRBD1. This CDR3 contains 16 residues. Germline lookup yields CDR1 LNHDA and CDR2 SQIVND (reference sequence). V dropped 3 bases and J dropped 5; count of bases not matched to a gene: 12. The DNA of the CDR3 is TGTGCCAGTAGTATGCCCCTACAGGGGAGTTTGACTGAAGCTTTCTTT. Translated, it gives CASSMPLQGSLTEAFF.

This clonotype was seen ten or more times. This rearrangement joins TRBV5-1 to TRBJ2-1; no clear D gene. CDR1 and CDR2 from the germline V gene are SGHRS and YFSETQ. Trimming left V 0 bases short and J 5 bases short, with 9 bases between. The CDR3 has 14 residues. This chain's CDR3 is CASSLGGKDNEQFF. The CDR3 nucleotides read TGCGCCAGCAGCTTGGGTGGGAAAGACAATGAGCAGTTCTTC.

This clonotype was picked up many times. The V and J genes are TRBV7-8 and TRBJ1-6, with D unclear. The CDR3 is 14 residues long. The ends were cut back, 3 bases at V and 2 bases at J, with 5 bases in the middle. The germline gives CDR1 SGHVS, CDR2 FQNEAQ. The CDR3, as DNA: TGTGCCAGCAGCTTCGGACCCTATAATTCACCCCTCCACTTT. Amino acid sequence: CASSFGPYNSPLHF.

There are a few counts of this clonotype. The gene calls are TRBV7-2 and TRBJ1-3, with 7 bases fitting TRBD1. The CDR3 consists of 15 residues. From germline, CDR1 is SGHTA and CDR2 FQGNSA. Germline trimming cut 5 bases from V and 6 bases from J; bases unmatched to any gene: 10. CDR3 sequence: CASSLVGGAENTIYF. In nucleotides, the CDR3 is TGTGCCAGCAGCCTAGTAGGGGGCGCAGAAAACACCATATATTTT.

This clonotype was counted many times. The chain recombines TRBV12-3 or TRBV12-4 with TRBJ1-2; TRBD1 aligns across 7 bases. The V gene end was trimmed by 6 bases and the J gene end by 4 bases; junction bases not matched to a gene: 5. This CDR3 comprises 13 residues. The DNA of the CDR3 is TGTGCCAGCAGCCCCGACAGGGTCTATGGCTACACCTTC. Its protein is CASSPDRVYGYTF.

The chain's CDR3 is CASSLGLAGGLEGDTQYF. The CDR3 DNA reads TGTGCCAGCAGCTTAGGACTAGCGGGGGGTCTCGAAGGAGATACGCAGTATTTT. This chain connects TRBV7-6 to TRBJ2-3; 13 bases are a match to TRBD2. The CDR3 consists of 18 residues. CDR1 SGHVS and CDR2 FNYEAQ come from the germline V gene. Trimming at V came to 1 base and at J to 5 bases, leaving 9 bases not matched to a gene.

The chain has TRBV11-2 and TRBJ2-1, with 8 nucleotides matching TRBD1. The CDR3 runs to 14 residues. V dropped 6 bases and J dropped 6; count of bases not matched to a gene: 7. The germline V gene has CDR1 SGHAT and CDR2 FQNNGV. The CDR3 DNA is TGTGCCAGCAGTCCCAACAGGGGGAGCAATGAGCAGTTCTTC. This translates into CASSPNRGSNEQFF.

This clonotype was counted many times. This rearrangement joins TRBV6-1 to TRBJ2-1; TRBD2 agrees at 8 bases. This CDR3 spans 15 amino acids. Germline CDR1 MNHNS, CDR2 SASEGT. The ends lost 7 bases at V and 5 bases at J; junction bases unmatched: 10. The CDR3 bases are TGTGCCAGCACCGCCAGAACTAGCGGTAACAATGAGCAGTTCTTC. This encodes CASTARTSGNNEQFF.

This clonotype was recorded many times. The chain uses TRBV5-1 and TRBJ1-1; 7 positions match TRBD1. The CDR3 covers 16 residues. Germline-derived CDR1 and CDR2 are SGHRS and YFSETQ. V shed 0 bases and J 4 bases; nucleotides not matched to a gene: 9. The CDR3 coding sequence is TGCGCCAGCAGCTTGGACAGGGGATTAGGGGGCACTGAAGCTTTCTTT. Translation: CASSLDRGLGGTEAFF.

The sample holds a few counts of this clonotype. CDR3 amino acids: CSAERVVLDEQFF. CDR3 DNA sequence: TGCAGTGCTGAGCGTGTAGTTCTCGATGAGCAGTTCTTC. The V gene is TRBV20-1, the J gene TRBJ2-1, with D unclear. Germline values: CDR1 DFQATT, CDR2 SNEGSKA (reference sequence). The CDR3 contains 13 residues. V was pared by 5 bases and J by 8 bases, with 16 bases between.